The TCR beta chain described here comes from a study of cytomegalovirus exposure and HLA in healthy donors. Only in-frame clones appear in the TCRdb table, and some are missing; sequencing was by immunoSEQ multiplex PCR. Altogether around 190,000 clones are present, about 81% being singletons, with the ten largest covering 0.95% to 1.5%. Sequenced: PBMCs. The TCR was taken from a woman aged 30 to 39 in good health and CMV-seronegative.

The CDR3 DNA follows: TGTGCCTGGAGAAGCATGGGGGGTGGAACTGAAGCTTTCTTT. It encodes CAWRSMGGGTEAFF. This rearrangement joins TRBV30 to TRBJ1-1, with a tentative D call TRBD1 (5 bases). The V gene's germline CDR1 is GTSNPN and CDR2 SVGIG (reference sequence). CDR3 size: 14 residues. V dropped 3 bases and J dropped 5 bases, with 16 bases sitting between them.